This TCR beta chain was recovered during a study of beta chain features in type 1 diabetes. Background on the study: There was similarity between patients and healthy donors in age, gender and cell yields.

Of the isolated RNA, all was reverse transcribed, and so the sequenced material was expressed TCRB transcripts. Sequenced by immunoSEQ multiplex PCR; TCRdb stores in-frame clones only, minus some. The sample contains around 340,000 clones, around 9% of which appear only once. Regarding the study as a whole: Naive, central memory and Treg TCRB repertoires seemed to resemble each other more closely in patients than they did in healthy donors. In all four CD4+ subsets, TCRB CDR3 length was significantly, moderately reduced in type 1 diabetes. cDNA-based sequencing might over-represent cells highly expressing TCR.

This clone has only a few counts. Its antigen is still unknown. V was trimmed by 2 bases and J by 6 bases, leaving 6 bases between them. This CDR3 is built from 11 residues. From germline, CDR1 is SGHNT and CDR2 YYREEE (reference sequence). The source is a man aged 30-40 years with type 1 diabetes. V is TRBV5-4 and J is TRBJ2-7; D gene ambiguous. Sample: central memory CD4+ T cells from blood. DNA of the CDR3: TGTGCCAGCAGCTTTGACGGCGAGCAGTACTTC. Residues: CASSFDGEQYF. Together with reference TRBV5-4 and TRBJ2-7, the CDR3 gives the full variable domain: ETGVTQSPTHLIKTRGQQVTLRCSSQSGHNTVSWYQQALGQGPQFIFQYYREEENGRGNFPPRFSGLQFPNYSSELNVNALELDDSALYLCASSFDGEQYFGPGTRLTVT.